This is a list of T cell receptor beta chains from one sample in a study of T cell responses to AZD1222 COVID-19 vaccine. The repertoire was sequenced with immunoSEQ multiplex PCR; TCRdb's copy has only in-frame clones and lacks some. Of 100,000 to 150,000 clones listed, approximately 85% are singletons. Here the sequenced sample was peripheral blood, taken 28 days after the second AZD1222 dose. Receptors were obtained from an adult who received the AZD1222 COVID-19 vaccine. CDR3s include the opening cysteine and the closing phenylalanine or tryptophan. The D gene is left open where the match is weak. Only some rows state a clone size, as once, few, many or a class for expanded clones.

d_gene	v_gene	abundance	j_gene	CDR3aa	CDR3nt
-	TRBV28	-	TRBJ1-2	CASRYEGGLIYGYTF	TGTGCCAGCAGATACGAGGGGGGCCTAATATATGGCTACACCTTC
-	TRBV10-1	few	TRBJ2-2	CASRDRNTGELFF	TGCGCCAGCAGGGACAGGAACACCGGGGAGCTGTTTTTT
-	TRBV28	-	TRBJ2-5	CASSSFQLQETQYF	TGTGCCAGCAGTTCCTTTCAACTCCAAGAGACCCAGTACTTC
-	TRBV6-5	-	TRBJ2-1	CASSYSFGRFNNEQFF	TGTGCCAGCAGTTACTCCTTTGGACGGTTTAACAATGAGCAGTTCTTC
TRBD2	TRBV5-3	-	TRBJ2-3	CARSPSAGGPKDTQYF	TGTGCCAGAAGTCCCTCGGCGGGGGGGCCGAAAGATACGCAGTATTTT
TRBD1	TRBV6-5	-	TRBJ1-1	CASSFQGEAEAFF	TGTGCCAGCAGTTTTCAGGGGGAGGCTGAAGCTTTCTTT
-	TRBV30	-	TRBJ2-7	CAWSGDNSYEQYF	TGTGCCTGGAGTGGTGACAACTCCTACGAGCAGTACTTC
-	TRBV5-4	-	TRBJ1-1	CASSPTLDRNTEAFF	TGTGCCAGCAGCCCAACGTTAGACCGGAACACTGAAGCTTTCTTT
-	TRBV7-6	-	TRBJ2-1	CASSSPGLGYNEQFF	TGTGCCAGCAGCTCACCGGGACTCGGCTACAATGAGCAGTTCTTC
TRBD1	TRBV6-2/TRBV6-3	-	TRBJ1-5	CASTPGEGQGNQPQHF	TGTGCCAGCACCCCCGGCGAGGGACAGGGTAATCAGCCCCAGCATTTT
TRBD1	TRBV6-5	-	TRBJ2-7	CASSRTGGSYEQYF	TGTGCCAGCAGTCGGACAGGGGGCTCCTACGAGCAGTACTTC
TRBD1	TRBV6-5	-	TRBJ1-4	CASRARQGPEKLFF	TGTGCCAGCAGAGCCAGACAGGGCCCTGAAAAACTGTTTTTT
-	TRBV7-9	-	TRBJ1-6	CASSLGVSGYSPLHF	TGTGCCAGCAGCTTAGGGGTCTCGGGATACTCACCCCTCCACTTT
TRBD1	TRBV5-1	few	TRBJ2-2	CASSSHQGAANTGELFF	TGCGCCAGCAGCTCCCACCAGGGGGCAGCGAACACCGGGGAGCTGTTTTTT
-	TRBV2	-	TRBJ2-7	CASSEATYEQYF	TGTGCCAGCAGTGAAGCCACCTACGAGCAGTACTTC
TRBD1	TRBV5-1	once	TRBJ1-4	CASSLNPGQDNEKLFF	TGCGCCAGCAGCCTCAATCCGGGACAGGATAATGAAAAACTGTTTTTT
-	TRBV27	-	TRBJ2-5	CASSLFSARRETQYF	TGTGCCAGCAGTTTATTTTCAGCAAGGCGAGAGACCCAGTACTTC
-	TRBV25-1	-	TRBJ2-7	CASSETGEQYF	TGTGCCAGCAGTGAGACGGGTGAGCAGTACTTC
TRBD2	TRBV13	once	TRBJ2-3	CASSLAGSGGADTQYF	TGTGCCAGCAGCTTAGCCGGTAGCGGGGGGGCGGATACGCAGTATTTT
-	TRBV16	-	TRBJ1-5	CASSQYGKGGRDQPQHF	TGTGCCAGCAGCCAATATGGTAAGGGTGGGCGAGATCAGCCCCAGCATTTT
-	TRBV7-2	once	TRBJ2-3	CASSLDSSTDTQYF	TGTGCCAGCAGCTTAGACAGCTCCACAGATACGCAGTATTTT
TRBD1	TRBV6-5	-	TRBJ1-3	CASLQGDACGNTIYF	TGTGCCAGCCTTCAGGGGGACGCGTGTGGAAACACCATATATTTT
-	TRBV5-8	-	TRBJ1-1	CASSLAIQGGTEAFF	TGTGCCAGCAGCTTGGCGATACAGGGAGGGACTGAAGCTTTCTTT
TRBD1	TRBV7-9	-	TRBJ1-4	CASSLGTGTNEKLFF	TGTGCCAGCAGCTTGGGGACAGGAACTAATGAAAAACTGTTTTTT
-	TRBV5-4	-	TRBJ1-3	CASSSEPSSGNTIYF	TGTGCCAGCAGCTCTGAACCGAGCTCTGGAAACACCATATATTTT
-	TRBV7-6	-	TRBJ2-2	CASSLVASANTGELFF	TGTGCCAGCAGCTTAGTAGCCAGCGCGAACACCGGGGAGCTGTTTTTT
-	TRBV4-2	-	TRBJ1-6	CASSQDRDYNSPLHF	TGTGCCAGCAGCCAAGACAGGGACTATAATTCACCCCTCCACTTT
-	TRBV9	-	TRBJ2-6	CASSPTDNWSGANVLTF	TGTGCCAGCAGCCCGACGGACAACTGGTCTGGGGCCAACGTCCTGACTTTC
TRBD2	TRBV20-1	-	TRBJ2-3	CSASPLFGGVTDTQYF	TGCAGTGCTAGTCCTTTATTCGGGGGGGTCACAGATACGCAGTATTTT
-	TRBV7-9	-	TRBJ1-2	CASDRQGAPGYTF	TGTGCCAGCGACCGCCAGGGCGCTCCTGGCTACACCTTC
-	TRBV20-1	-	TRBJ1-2	CSASVGLGYGYTF	TGCAGTGCTAGTGTGGGACTGGGCTATGGCTACACCTTC
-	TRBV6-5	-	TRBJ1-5	CASSYTTEGNQPQHF	TGTGCCAGCAGTTATACGACAGAGGGGAATCAGCCCCAGCATTTT
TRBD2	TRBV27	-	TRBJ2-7	CASSLVAGGPAQYF	TGTGCCAGCAGTTTAGTAGCGGGGGGCCCGGCGCAGTACTTC
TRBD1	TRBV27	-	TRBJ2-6	CASSFTGGFGGANVLTF	TGTGCCAGCAGTTTTACAGGGGGGTTCGGTGGGGCCAACGTCCTGACTTTC
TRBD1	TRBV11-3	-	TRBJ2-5	CASSSGTGQETQYF	TGTGCCAGCAGCTCTGGGACAGGGCAAGAGACCCAGTACTTC
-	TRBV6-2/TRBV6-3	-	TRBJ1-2	CASSDKDRPYGYTF	TGTGCCAGCAGCGATAAAGACCGCCCGTATGGCTACACCTTC
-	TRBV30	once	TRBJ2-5	CAWSVRRGRQETQYF	TGTGCCTGGAGTGTACGGAGAGGTCGGCAAGAGACCCAGTACTTC
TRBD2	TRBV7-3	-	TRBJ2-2	CASSSFGGTTGELFF	TGTGCCAGCAGCTCCTTCGGGGGGACCACCGGGGAGCTGTTTTTT
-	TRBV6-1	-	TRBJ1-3	CASSEMGSGNTIYF	TGTGCCAGCAGTGAAATGGGCTCTGGAAACACCATATATTTT
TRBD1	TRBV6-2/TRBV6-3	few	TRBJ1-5	CASSYPGTANQPQHF	TGTGCCAGCAGTTACCCCGGGACAGCAAATCAGCCCCAGCATTTT
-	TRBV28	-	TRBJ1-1	CASSLTGWTEAFF	TGTGCCAGCAGTTTAACAGGTTGGACTGAAGCTTTCTTT
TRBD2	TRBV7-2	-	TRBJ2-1	CASSGSFGGGYNEQFF	TGTGCCAGCAGCGGAAGTTTTGGGGGGGGGTACAATGAGCAGTTCTTC
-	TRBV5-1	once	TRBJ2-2	CASSLPGANTGELFF	TGCGCCAGCAGCTTGCCCGGGGCGAACACCGGGGAGCTGTTTTTT
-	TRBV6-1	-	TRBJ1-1	CASSEAAGVGTEAFF	TGTGCCAGCAGTGAAGCGGCGGGGGTGGGCACTGAAGCTTTCTTT
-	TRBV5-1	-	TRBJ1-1	CASSSGDGYTEAFF	TGCGCCAGCAGCTCGGGGGACGGCTACACTGAAGCTTTCTTT
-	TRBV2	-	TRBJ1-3	CASLNRQPGNTIYF	TGTGCCAGCCTAAACCGACAGCCCGGAAACACCATATATTTT
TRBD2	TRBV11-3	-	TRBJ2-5	CASSLGLAEAQETQYF	TGTGCCAGCAGCTTGGGACTAGCGGAGGCCCAAGAGACCCAGTACTTC
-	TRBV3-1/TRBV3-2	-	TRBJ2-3	CASKADPTDTQYF	TGTGCCAGCAAAGCGGACCCCACAGATACGCAGTATTTT
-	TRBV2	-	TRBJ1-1	CASSVDPNTEAFF	TGTGCCAGCAGTGTAGATCCGAACACTGAAGCTTTCTTT
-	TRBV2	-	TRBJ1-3	CASSELYILSGNTIYF	TGTGCCAGCAGTGAGCTCTATATCCTCTCTGGAAACACCATATATTTT
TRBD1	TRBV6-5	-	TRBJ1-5	CASKRGTGSNQPQHF	TGTGCCAGCAAACGAGGGACAGGGTCGAACCAGCCCCAGCATTTT
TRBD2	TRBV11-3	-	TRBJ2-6	CASSLVRGFRSGANVLTF	TGTGCCAGCAGCTTAGTGCGGGGGTTTCGCTCTGGGGCCAACGTCCTGACTTTC
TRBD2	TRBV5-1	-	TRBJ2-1	CASSFVAGGSYNEQFF	TGCGCCAGCAGCTTTGTAGCGGGGGGCTCCTACAATGAGCAGTTCTTC
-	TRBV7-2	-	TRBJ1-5	CASASFNSNQPQHF	TGTGCCAGTGCCTCATTTAACAGCAATCAGCCCCAGCATTTT
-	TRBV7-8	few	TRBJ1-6	CASSSGANSPLHF	TGTGCCAGCAGCTCCGGGGCTAATTCACCCCTCCACTTT
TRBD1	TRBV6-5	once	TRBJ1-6	CASTPDRGGSPLHF	TGTGCCAGCACCCCAGACAGGGGAGGTTCACCCCTCCACTTT
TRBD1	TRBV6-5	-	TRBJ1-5	CASSRDRSNQPQHF	TGTGCCAGCAGCCGGGACAGAAGCAATCAGCCCCAGCATTTT
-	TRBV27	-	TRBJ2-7	CASSLSPTLDEQYF	TGTGCCAGCAGTTTATCCCCGACCTTGGACGAGCAGTACTTC
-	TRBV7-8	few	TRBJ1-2	CASSLAGGSNYGYTF	TGTGCCAGCAGCTTAGCGGGCGGCAGCAACTATGGCTACACCTTC